A single sample is the source of the 31 T cell receptor beta chains below, sequenced in a study of OX40 agonist ivuxolimab in advanced cancers. Repertoires were generated with immunoSEQ multiplex PCR, while TCRdb's copy carries only in-frame clones and drops some. The sample yields 40,000 to 45,000 clones, 85% to 95% seen once. The specimen was CD4+ or CD8+ T cells sorted from blood, collected in a trial of the OX40 agonist ivuxolimab. Receptors originate from an adult with an advanced solid tumor such as melanoma, head and neck, liver or kidney cancer.

The chain uses TRBV5-1 and TRBJ1-1; no reliable D call. V was pared by 1 base and J by 0 bases, with 10 bases between. The V gene's germline CDR1 is SGHRS and CDR2 YFSETQ. The CDR3 consists of 15 residues. The CDR3 region has the DNA TGCGCCAGCAGCTTGAAAGGCGAAATGAACACTGAAGCTTTCTTT. Residues: CASSLKGEMNTEAFF.

The rearrangement links TRBV28 to TRBJ2-1; 8 positions match TRBD2. Germline CDR1 MDHEN, CDR2 SYDVKM. J gave up 9 bases and V 5 bases, and 18 bases lay outside the gene matches. This CDR3 has 17 amino acids. CDR3 sequence: CASSPFPAGVGEVEQFF. Here the CDR3 DNA reads TGTGCCAGCAGTCCCTTCCCAGCGGGAGTTGGGGAGGTTGAGCAGTTCTTC.

This clone was seen a handful of times. The chain carries TRBV29-1 and TRBJ1-1; D gene ambiguous. V lost 2 bases, J lost 1 base, and 11 bases lay in between. The germline V gene encodes CDR1 SQVTM and CDR2 ANQGSEA. The CDR3 is 14 residues long. The CDR3 DNA follows: TGCAGCGTTGAATTTAGCAGCTGGAACACTGAAGCTTTCTTT. Translating gives CSVEFSSWNTEAFF.

V is TRBV25-1 and J is TRBJ2-7; perhaps D is TRBD1 or TRBD2 (5 bases each). V shed 1 base and J shed 0 bases, with 13 bases lying between them. The CDR3 length is 16 residues. Looked up from germline, CDR1 is MGHDK and CDR2 is SYGVNS. DNA of the CDR3: TGTGCCAGCAGTGAATTGGGACCGCAGAGCTCCTACGAGCAGTACTTC. Translated, it gives CASSELGPQSSYEQYF.

The chain joins TRBV2 to TRBJ2-7; the D gene is possibly TRBD2 (6 bases). From germline, CDR1 is SNHLY and CDR2 FYNNEI. This CDR3 comprises 14 residues. V lost 8 bases to trimming and J lost 3 bases, with 17 bases between them. CDR3 sequence (DNA): TGTGCCAGCGGTTCCCTAGCGCCAGTCTACGAGCAGTACTTC. Translating gives CASGSLAPVYEQYF.

This chain uses TRBV28 with TRBJ2-7; 9 bases fit TRBD2. Unmatched junction bases numbered 11, after V lost 8 bases and J lost 3 bases. The CDR3 consists of 15 residues. The germline V gene encodes CDR1 MDHEN and CDR2 SYDVKM. In nucleotides, the CDR3 is TGTGCCAGCGCCTCCAGGGCTAGCGGGAACTACGAGCAGTACTTC. Protein product: CASASRASGNYEQYF.

The chain carries TRBV11-2 and TRBJ2-2, with no clear D. The CDR3 is 15 residues long. Germline V lookup: CDR1 SGHAT, CDR2 FQNNGV. The V end lost 5 bases, the J end lost 1 base, and 11 bases lay between the germline ends. CDR3 region: CASSRMIGNTGELFF. CDR3 in DNA: TGTGCCAGCAGCCGGATGATAGGGAACACCGGGGAGCTGTTTTTT.

The chain has TRBV7-9 and TRBJ2-7, with D uncertain. The CDR3 sequence is 14 residues long. V lost 4 bases and J lost 0, with 10 bases in between. CDR1 SEHNR and CDR2 FQNEAQ come from the germline V gene (reference sequence). The CDR3: CASSSDPGSYEQYF. For the CDR3, the DNA is TGTGCCAGCAGCTCCGATCCGGGCTCCTACGAGCAGTACTTC.

The chain employs TRBV28 and TRBJ2-5; 7 bases are shared with TRBD1. CDR3 length: 15 amino acids. CDR1 and CDR2 (germline): MDHEN, SYDVKM. V shed 4 bases and J 0 bases; nucleotides not matched to a gene: 5. The CDR3 loop reads CASSSLDRDQETQYF. The CDR3 DNA follows: TGTGCCAGCAGTTCCCTTGACAGGGACCAAGAGACCCAGTACTTC.

The V gene is TRBV28, the J gene TRBJ2-2; D gene ambiguous. The CDR3 runs to 15 residues. V gave up 3 bases and J gave up 4 bases, with 12 bases separating them. Per germline, CDR1 MDHEN and CDR2 SYDVKM. The CDR3 loop is CASSFQYRGTGELFF. Here the CDR3 DNA reads TGTGCCAGCAGTTTCCAGTACCGCGGCACCGGGGAGCTGTTTTTT.

This chain connects TRBV28 to TRBJ2-7, with D possibly TRBD2 on 5 matching bases. The V end was cut by 4 bases, the J end by 7 bases, with 17 bases between. Germline CDR1 is MDHEN and CDR2 is SYDVKM. There are 14 residues in the CDR3. CDR3 sequence (DNA): TGTGCCAGCAGTTCGACTACCCGGTTGTTAGAGCAGTACTTC. It specifies CASSSTTRLLEQYF.

V usage is TRBV27 and J usage is TRBJ1-3; unclear D gene. From germline, CDR1 is MNHEY and CDR2 SMNVEV (reference sequence). Trimming removed 6 bases from V and 0 bases from J, with 9 bases in between. CDR3 size: 14 residues. Here the CDR3 DNA reads TGTGCCAGCAGGATGGGGAACTCTGGAAACACCATATATTTT. Protein product: CASRMGNSGNTIYF.

The chain recombines TRBV7-3 with TRBJ2-7, with D possibly being TRBD1 or TRBD2 (5 bases each). Trimming removed 4 bases at V and 6 bases at J, with 13 bases between. The CDR3 loop spans 13 amino acids. CDR1 SGHTA and CDR2 FQGTGA come from the germline V gene. CDR3 nucleotides: TGTGCCAGCAGCTCCTATAGAGGGACCGAGCAGTACTTC. As protein: CASSSYRGTEQYF.

This chain links TRBV28 with TRBJ1-5, with TRBD1 matching 8 bases. Trimming took 7 bases from V and 5 from J; bases not matched to a gene: 4. Germline V lookup: CDR1 MDHEN, CDR2 SYDVKM. There are 13 residues in the CDR3. CDR3 amino acids: CASTGQVDQPQHF. CDR3 nucleotide sequence: TGTGCCAGCACGGGACAGGTGGATCAGCCCCAGCATTTT.

This chain joins TRBV28 and TRBJ1-5; D is unresolved. The germline CDR1 and CDR2 sequences are MDHEN and SYDVKM. The CDR3 has 16 residues. Trimming took 5 bases from V and 1 from J, leaving 15 bases between them. The CDR3 is CASSLMGTESNQPQHF. CDR3 sequence (DNA): TGTGCCAGCAGTCTAATGGGTACAGAAAGCAATCAGCCCCAGCATTTT. Complete variable domain (other parts from reference TRBV28 and TRBJ1-5): DVKVTQSSRYLVKRTGEKVFLECVQDMDHENMFWYRQDPGLGLRLIYFSYDVKMKEKGDIPEGYSVSREKKERFSLILESASTNQTSMYLCASSLMGTESNQPQHFGDGTRLSIL.

As concerns this clone: At one boundary the junction diverges from the germline segment, which might be a read error. The V and J genes are TRBV27 and TRBJ1-1; TRBD1 agrees at 8 bases. Germline V gene sequence: CDR1 MNHEY, CDR2 SMNVEV (reference sequence). This CDR3 has 14 residues. Here the CDR3 reads CASTRQGMNTEAFF. As DNA, the CDR3 is TGTGCCAGCACCAGACAGGGGATGAATACTGAAGCTTTCTTT.

The chain combines TRBV28 with TRBJ2-2; D possibly corresponds to TRBD2 (6 bases). V was cut by 2 bases and J by 6 bases, with 13 bases left in between. Per the germline V gene, CDR1 is MDHEN and CDR2 is SYDVKM. This CDR3 is 15 amino acids long. The CDR3: CASSLGTGEAGELFF. CDR3 nucleotide sequence: TGTGCCAGCAGTTTAGGAACGGGAGAGGCCGGGGAGCTGTTTTTT. Full variable domain (outside the CDR3, taken from reference TRBV28 and TRBJ2-2): DVKVTQSSRYLVKRTGEKVFLECVQDMDHENMFWYRQDPGLGLRLIYFSYDVKMKEKGDIPEGYSVSREKKERFSLILESASTNQTSMYLCASSLGTGEAGELFFGEGSRLTVL.

The gene calls are TRBV11-1 and TRBJ2-7; no definite D call. V was pared by 0 bases and J by 3 bases, with 9 bases between. Looked up from germline, CDR1 is SGHAT and CDR2 is FQDESV (reference sequence). The CDR3 runs 14 residues. The CDR3 sequence: CASSLASGGYEQYF. The CDR3 bases are TGTGCCAGCAGCTTAGCCTCGGGCGGCTACGAGCAGTACTTC.

The chain uses TRBV19 and TRBJ2-3; the match to TRBD2 covers 15 bases. V shed 5 bases, J shed 2 bases, and the junction held 8 bases outside the gene matches. The CDR3 extends over 18 amino acids. Germline V gene lookup returns CDR1 LNHDA and CDR2 SQIVND (reference sequence). The CDR3: CASSARTSGRAYTDTQYF. CDR3 in DNA: TGTGCCAGTAGTGCAAGGACTAGCGGGAGGGCATACACAGATACGCAGTATTTT.

By share of the sample, this clone is medium-sized. The V gene is TRBV29-1, the J gene TRBJ2-7; 7 positions match TRBD1. Unmatched junction bases numbered 11, after V lost 7 bases and J lost 2 bases. Germline V gives CDR1 SQVTM, CDR2 ANQGSEA. CDR3 length: 14 residues. The CDR3 reads CSAITGTAAYEQYF. The CDR3 DNA is TGCAGCGCCATAACCGGGACAGCGGCCTACGAGCAGTACTTC.

V and J are TRBV19 and TRBJ2-1; 9 nucleotides align to TRBD2. The CDR3 is 14 residues long. The germline V gene encodes CDR1 LNHDA and CDR2 SQIVND (reference sequence). The J segment lost 0 bases and the V segment lost 6 bases, leaving 0 bases of the junction unmatched. The CDR3 region has the DNA TGTGCCAGTAGACTAGCGGGCTCCTACAATGAGCAGTTCTTC. It encodes CASRLAGSYNEQFF.

The chain recombines TRBV29-1 with TRBJ2-7; D perhaps matches TRBD1 (5 bases). The CDR3 is 13 amino acids. With 6 bases removed from V and 2 bases from J, the gap between germline ends came to 14 bases. Germline values: CDR1 SQVTM, CDR2 ANQGSEA. The CDR3 loop reads CSVARADTYEQYF. In nucleotides, the CDR3 is TGCAGCGTGGCCAGGGCCGACACCTACGAGCAGTACTTC.

V is TRBV27 and J is TRBJ2-2; D uncertain. Germline loops: CDR1 MNHEY, CDR2 SMNVEV (reference sequence). The CDR3 runs 11 residues. V was clipped by 2 bases and J by 5 bases, with 0 bases between them. CDR3: CASSLTGELFF. CDR3 bases: TGTGCCAGCAGTTTAACCGGGGAGCTGTTTTTT.

V gene TRBV9 combines with J gene TRBJ2-5; possible D gene TRBD2, 5 bases. The J call could be wrong; TRBJ2-7 is a better fit for the DNA end. The CDR3 has 15 amino acids. In germline, CDR1 is SGDLS, CDR2 YYNGEE. CDR3 nucleotide sequence: TGTGCCAGCAGCGTAGGGACTGGGTTCGGGAACGAGCAGTACTTC. Protein: CASSVGTGFGNEQYF.

The chain uses TRBV4-1 and TRBJ2-1, with TRBD1 identical over 7 bases. With V trimmed by 5 bases and J by 0 bases, 4 bases remained unmatched. The CDR3 length is 15 residues. Germline CDR1 MGHRA, CDR2 YSYEKL. The CDR3: CASSLGGSSYNEQFF. Written as DNA, the CDR3 is TGCGCCAGCAGCTTAGGGGGCAGCTCCTACAATGAGCAGTTCTTC.

This rearrangement joins TRBV27 to TRBJ2-7; TRBD1 matches 8 bases. The CDR3 sequence is 12 residues long. Germline CDR1 and CDR2: MNHEY and SMNVEV (reference sequence). After removal of 8 bases from V and 6 bases from J, the junction contained 6 bases not matched to a gene. CDR3 amino acids: CASSRTGSEQYF. The CDR3 DNA follows: TGTGCCAGCTCACGGACAGGGAGCGAGCAGTACTTC.

This clone was found a few times. V and J are TRBV19 and TRBJ2-7; tentatively, D is TRBD1 (6 bases). Germline V lookup: CDR1 LNHDA, CDR2 SQIVND (reference sequence). Trimming pared 8 bases from V and 2 bases from J, leaving 13 bases between. The CDR3 has 13 residues. CDR3 protein: CASASGTPYEQYF. The CDR3, as DNA: TGTGCCAGTGCATCCGGGACACCCTACGAGCAGTACTTC. Full variable domain (remainder filled in from reference TRBV19 and TRBJ2-7): DGGITQSPKYLFRKEGQNVTLSCEQNLNHDAMYWYRQDPGQGLRLIYYSQIVNDFQKGDIAEGYSVSREKKESFPLTVTSAQKNPTAFYLCASASGTPYEQYFGPGTRLTVT.

J is TRBJ2-7 and V is TRBV2; D is unclear. Looked up from germline, CDR1 is SNHLY and CDR2 is FYNNEI. V was clipped by 7 bases and J by 2 bases, with 15 bases between them. The length of the CDR3 is 14 residues. The CDR3 region has the DNA TGTGCCAGCAAAAGGGAAATTGGAGCCTACGAGCAGTACTTC. Translation gives CASKREIGAYEQYF.

The gene calls are TRBV6-6 and TRBJ2-1, with D perhaps TRBD1 (6 bases). V lost 7 bases and J lost 5, with 15 bases in between. The CDR3 loop spans 14 amino acids. Germline loops: CDR1 MNHNY, CDR2 SVGAGI (reference sequence). The CDR3 DNA reads as TGTGCCAGCACTCTGGGGGCATCCCACAATGAGCAGTTCTTC. Protein sequence: CASTLGASHNEQFF.

The chain combines TRBV7-3 with TRBJ1-1; tentative D call: TRBD1 (5 bases). V lost 5 bases and J lost 4, with 11 bases in between. CDR1 is SGHTA and CDR2 is FQGTGA in the germline V gene. CDR3 size: 13 residues. CDR3 DNA: TGTGCCAGCAGCCCCCCAGACAGCACTGAAGCTTTCTTT. This codes for CASSPPDSTEAFF.

DNA for the CDR3: TGTGCCAGCAGTGATTACGGCGGGAACGGGGAGCTGTTTTTT. This gives the protein CASSDYGGNGELFF. The gene calls are TRBV6-1 and TRBJ2-2, with D possibly being TRBD2 (6 bases). V lost 3 bases to trimming and J lost 7 bases, with 12 bases between them. Germline assignment: CDR1 MNHNS and CDR2 SASEGT. This CDR3 is built from 14 residues.